The clone carrying this T cell receptor (beta chain) was seen at least ten times. Antigen: not known. Amplification of TCR beta CDR3 regions used RNA as the template. TCR CDR3 underwent first-round RT-PCR with the HTBI primer set. TCRdb used MiXCR to reprocess the multiplex PCR reads, holding one entry per CDR3 protein. The data show 200,000 to 300,000 distinct CDR3 sequences, approximately 23% seen once. Patients affected by ophthalmopathy presented a Clinical Activity Score of at least 3, a NOSPECS grade of at least 4, and disease duration below 3 months. The V gene lost 4 bases and the J gene lost 7 bases, with 17 bases spanning the gap. CDR3 length: 14 residues. The V gene's germline CDR1 is MNHNS and CDR2 SASEGT. This sample was taken from a study of T cells in Graves' hyperthyroidism and ophthalmopathy. Study-level findings and limits: Classification by a 13 V-J model distinguished ophthalmopathy from stable hyperthyroidism. Blood also held most thyroid clonotypes expanded beyond 0.001. Ophthalmopathy prediction by the model preceded onset by a median 6.5 months.

The rearrangement joins TRBV6-1 to TRBJ2-7; either TRBD1 or TRBD2 may fit D (5 bases each). The source of this sequence is a woman between 40 and 55 years old with Graves' ophthalmopathy. Material for sequencing was blood. The CDR3 DNA is TGTGCCAGCAGTGCCGGGGACCCCCTCGGGGAGCAGTACTTC. The encoded protein is CASSAGDPLGEQYF.